Listed here are 7 T cell receptor beta chains from one sample, sequenced in a study of response to subunit inactivated influenza vaccine. TCRdb ran MiXCR on the RT-PCR reads and lists one entry per CDR3 protein. This table has 600,000 to 850,000 distinct CDR3 sequences, about 14% appearing once. Material: PBMCs from blood, obtained approximately 15 days before vaccination. Receptors were obtained from a man aged 50-59 years who received an inactivated influenza vaccine.

The chain combines TRBV4-3 with TRBJ1-3, with D uncertain. Germline CDR1 and CDR2: LGHNA and YSLEER. The CDR3 is made up of 17 amino acids. Trimming pared 0 bases from V and 2 bases from J, leaving 14 bases between. The CDR3 DNA sequence: TGCGCCAGCAGCCAAGATCGCATTCGAGGGACTGGAAACACCATATATTTT. Amino acid sequence: CASSQDRIRGTGNTIYF.

The CDR3 loop reads CASSPRTLAKNIQYF. CDR3 DNA sequence: TGTGCCAGCAGCCCCCGGACCTTAGCCAAAAACATTCAGTACTTC. This rearrangement joins TRBV7-3 to TRBJ2-4; D ambiguous. CDR1 is SGHTA and CDR2 is FQGTGA in the germline V gene. This CDR3 comprises 15 residues. Trimming removed 5 bases from V and 0 bases from J, with 11 bases in between.

The chain employs TRBV15 and TRBJ2-1; no definite D call. Germline V gives CDR1 LNHNV, CDR2 YYDKDF (reference sequence). Trimming cost V 3 bases and J 8 bases, with 11 bases left between them. CDR3 length: 13 residues. The CDR3 sequence: CATSSNLPDEQFF. The CDR3 bases are TGTGCCACCAGCAGCAATCTACCCGATGAGCAGTTCTTC.

This chain connects TRBV5-1 to TRBJ2-3; D perhaps matches TRBD1 (6 bases). V dropped 4 bases and J dropped 6 bases, with 21 bases sitting between them. Germline V gene data show CDR1 as SGHRS and CDR2 as YFSETQ. CDR3 length: 16 amino acids. The CDR3 DNA is TGCGCCAGCAGCCCCTGGACCGGGACAAAGGGTGATACGCAGTATTTT. This encodes CASSPWTGTKGDTQYF.

This sequence joins TRBV7-6 and TRBJ1-1; a possible D gene is TRBD1 (6 bases). Germline-derived CDR1 and CDR2 are SGHVS and FNYEAQ. The CDR3 totals 18 residues. Deletions cut 5 bases from V and 5 bases from J, with 27 bases between. The CDR3 here is CASSPRGPRGPRGTEAFF. CDR3 nucleotides: TGTGCCAGCAGCCCTCGGGGACCCAGGGGACCTCGTGGTACTGAAGCTTTCTTT. The full variable domain, with the rest looked up from reference TRBV7-6 and TRBJ1-1, is GAGVSQSPRYKVTKRGQDVALRCDPISGHVSLYWYRQALGQGPEFLTYFNYEAQQDKSGLPNDRFSAERPEGSISTLTIQRTEQRDSAMYRCASSPRGPRGPRGTEAFFGQGTRLTVV.

Ten or more counts support this clonotype. The J gene is TRBJ1-5, the V gene TRBV15; no clear D gene. CDR3 length: 15 residues. Trimming stripped 1 base from V and 0 bases from J, with 7 bases between. Germline V gene sequence: CDR1 LNHNV, CDR2 YYDKDF (reference sequence). CDR3 in DNA: TGTGCCACCAGCAGAGGATGGGATAGCAATCAGCCCCAGCATTTT. Amino acid sequence: CATSRGWDSNQPQHF.

The CDR3 region is CASAAPGLSYTDTQYF. CDR3 DNA sequence: TGTGCCAGCGCCGCTCCGGGACTTTCCTACACAGATACGCAGTATTTT. The chain uses TRBV12-3 or TRBV12-4 and TRBJ2-3; weak D call: TRBD2 (6 bases). V was clipped by 8 bases and J by 2 bases, with 20 bases between them. This CDR3 has 16 residues.